This is a list of T cell receptor beta chains from one sample in a study of cytomegalovirus exposure and HLA in healthy donors. Repertoires were generated with immunoSEQ multiplex PCR, while TCRdb's copy carries only in-frame clones and drops some. Here the sample spans roughly 130,000 clones, roughly three fifths being singletons. The sequenced sample was PBMCs. The receptors were sampled from a man aged 18 to 29 in good health and CMV-seronegative. CDR3s include the opening cysteine and the closing phenylalanine or tryptophan. Clone size, where shown, is once, few, many, or a class for clones that have expanded.

v_call | clone_size | cdr3_aa
TRBV10-2 | few | CASSVSRARADTQYF
TRBV27 | . | CASSWGGTYEQYF
TRBV15 | . | CATSRKISGRSTDTQYF
TRBV7-9 | few | CASSLSSGTITNEQFF
TRBV5-6 | . | CASSLGGNEQFF
TRBV19 | . | CASQSQGGEQFF
TRBV27 | . | CASSPTASYEQYF
TRBV27 | once | CASSPRLQGAIQPQHF
TRBV28 | . | CASSRDRGYEQYF
TRBV5-1 | . | CASRTGTVSYEQYF
TRBV2 | . | CASSGGVDSGANVLTF